This note documents a single T cell receptor beta chain sequence. Its specificity is unknown. The data were taken from a study of Ad26.COV2.S vaccination and SARS-CoV-2 variants. Study results and caveats: Individuals receiving vaccine had higher spike-specific TCR breadth than placebo recipients did. Substantial breadth in spike-specific CD8+ and CD4+ T cell responses was reportedly seen after vaccination.

The CDR3 covers 13 residues. V shed 6 bases, J shed 6 bases, and the junction held 6 bases outside the gene matches. CDR1 and CDR2 from the germline V gene are SNHLY and FYNNEI. This sample's treatment: some 19 received Ad26.COV2.S at low or high dose, single or two shots; five or six received placebo; per-sample allocation not given. The study sampled participants on day 63 after the first vaccine or placebo injection. Generated by immunoSEQ multiplex PCR, the TCRdb table keeps only in-frame clones and is missing some. The sample contains 200,000 to 250,000 clones, approximately 87% of which appear only once.

The gene calls are TRBV2 and TRBJ2-7; 9 bases map to TRBD1. The source material was peripheral blood, sampled in a trial of Ad26.COV2.S vaccine versus placebo. This clonotype was obtained from a person between 18 and 59 years old who received the Ad26.COV2.S COVID-19 vaccine or a placebo. As DNA, the CDR3 is TGTGCCAGCAGGGACAGGGGATCAAGCGAGCAGTACTTC. Translating it yields CASRDRGSSEQYF.